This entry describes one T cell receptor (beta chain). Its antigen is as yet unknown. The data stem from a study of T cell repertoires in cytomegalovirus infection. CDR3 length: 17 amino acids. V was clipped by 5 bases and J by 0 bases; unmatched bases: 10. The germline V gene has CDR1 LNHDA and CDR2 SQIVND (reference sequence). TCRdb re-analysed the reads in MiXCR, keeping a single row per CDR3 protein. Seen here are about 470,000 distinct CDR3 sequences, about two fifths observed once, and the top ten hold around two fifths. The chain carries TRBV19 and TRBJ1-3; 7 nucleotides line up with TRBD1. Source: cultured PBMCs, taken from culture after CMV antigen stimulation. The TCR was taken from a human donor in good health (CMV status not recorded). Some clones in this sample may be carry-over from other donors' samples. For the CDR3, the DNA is TGTGCCAGTAGTCCTACTGGGACAGACAGCTCTGGAAACACCATATATTTT. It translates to CASSPTGTDSSGNTIYF.